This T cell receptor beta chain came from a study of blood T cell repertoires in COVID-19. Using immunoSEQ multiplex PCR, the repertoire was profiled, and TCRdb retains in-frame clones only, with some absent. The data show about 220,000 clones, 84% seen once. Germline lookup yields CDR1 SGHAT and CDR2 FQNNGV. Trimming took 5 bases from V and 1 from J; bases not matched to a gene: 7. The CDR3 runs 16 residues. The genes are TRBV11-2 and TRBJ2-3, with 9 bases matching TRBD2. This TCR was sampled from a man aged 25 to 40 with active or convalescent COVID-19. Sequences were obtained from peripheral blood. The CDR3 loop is CASSPGGGGGTDTQYF. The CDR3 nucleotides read TGTGCCAGCAGCCCAGGAGGCGGGGGGGGCACAGATACGCAGTATTTT.